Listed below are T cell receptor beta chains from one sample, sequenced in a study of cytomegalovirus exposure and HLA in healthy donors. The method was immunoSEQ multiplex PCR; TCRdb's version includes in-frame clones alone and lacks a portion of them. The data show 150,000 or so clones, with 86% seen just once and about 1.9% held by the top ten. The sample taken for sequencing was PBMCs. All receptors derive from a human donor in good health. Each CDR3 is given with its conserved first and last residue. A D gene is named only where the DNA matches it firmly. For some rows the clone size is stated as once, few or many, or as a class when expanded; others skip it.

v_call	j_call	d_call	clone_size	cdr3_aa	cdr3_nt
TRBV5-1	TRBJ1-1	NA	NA	CASSLVSGTEAFF	TGCGCCAGCAGCTTGGTATCCGGGACTGAAGCTTTCTTT
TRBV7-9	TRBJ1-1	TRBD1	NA	CASSLRYRDREGTNTEAFF	TGTGCCAGCAGCTTACGCTATCGGGACAGGGAAGGGACGAACACTGAAGCTTTCTTT
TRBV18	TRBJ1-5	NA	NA	CASSPRRERRSNQPQHF	TGTGCCAGCTCACCACGCAGGGAAAGAAGAAGCAATCAGCCCCAGCATTTT
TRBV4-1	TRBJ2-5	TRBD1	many	CASSQGWDSGETQYF	TGCGCCAGCAGCCAAGGATGGGACAGTGGGGAGACCCAGTACTTC
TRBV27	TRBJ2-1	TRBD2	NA	CASSFVGPSGGRGYNEQFF	TGTGCCAGCAGTTTTGTAGGCCCTAGCGGGGGCCGGGGATACAATGAGCAGTTCTTC
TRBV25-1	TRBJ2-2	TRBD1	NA	CASSEWGRGPGELFF	TGTGCCAGCAGTGAGTGGGGCAGGGGGCCCGGGGAGCTGTTTTTT
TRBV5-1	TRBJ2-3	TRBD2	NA	CASSPGLAGGQADTQYF	TGCGCCAGCAGCCCGGGACTAGCGGGAGGGCAAGCAGATACGCAGTATTTT
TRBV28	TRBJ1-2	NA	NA	CASSPFAGFNYGYTF	TGTGCCAGCAGCCCATTCGCGGGATTTAACTATGGCTACACCTTC
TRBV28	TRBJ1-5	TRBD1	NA	CASTNRGALGQPQHF	TGTGCCAGCACAAACAGGGGTGCCCTGGGTCAGCCCCAGCATTTT
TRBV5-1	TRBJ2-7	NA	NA	CASSTAGGGGYEQYF	TGCGCCAGCAGCACGGCCGGGGGAGGTGGCTACGAGCAGTACTTC
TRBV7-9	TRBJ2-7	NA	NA	CASSLELKEQYF	TGTGCCAGCTCGCTGGAGTTAAAAGAGCAGTACTTC
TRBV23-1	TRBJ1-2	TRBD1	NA	CASSNPLGQNF	TGCGCCAGCAGTAACCCCCTGGGACAGAACTTC
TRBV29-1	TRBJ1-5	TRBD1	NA	CSVGQYNQPQHF	TGCAGCGTGGGACAGTACAATCAGCCCCAGCATTTT
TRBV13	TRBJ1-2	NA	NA	CASSLDAGAYGYTF	TGTGCCAGCAGCTTAGATGCAGGGGCCTATGGCTACACCTTC
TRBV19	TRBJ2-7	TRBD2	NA	CASSDPGGPHEQYF	TGTGCCAGTAGTGATCCGGGAGGGCCCCACGAGCAGTACTTC
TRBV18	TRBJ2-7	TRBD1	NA	CASSRGTGTSYEQYF	TGTGCCAGCTCCCGAGGGACAGGGACCTCCTACGAGCAGTACTTC
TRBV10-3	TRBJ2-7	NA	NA	CAIKRGTNSYEQYF	TGTGCCATCAAAAGGGGGACTAACTCCTACGAGCAGTACTTC
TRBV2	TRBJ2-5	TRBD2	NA	CASRGSGKGQETQYF	TGTGCCAGCAGGGGGAGCGGGAAAGGTCAAGAGACCCAGTACTTC
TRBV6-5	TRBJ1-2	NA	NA	CASTQRRERGYTF	TGTGCCAGCACCCAACGTAGGGAGCGGGGCTACACCTTC
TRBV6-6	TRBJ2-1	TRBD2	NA	CASSLGTSGRGEQFF	TGTGCCAGCAGTTTGGGGACTAGCGGGAGAGGTGAGCAGTTCTTC
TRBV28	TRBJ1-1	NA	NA	CASSFYRVLNTEAFF	TGTGCCAGCAGTTTCTACAGGGTATTGAACACTGAAGCTTTCTTT
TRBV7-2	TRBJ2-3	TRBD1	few	CATTLPRTGPTDTQYF	TGTGCCACTACCCTACCTCGGACAGGGCCAACAGATACGCAGTATTTT
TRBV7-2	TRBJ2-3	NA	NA	CASSLRQTDTQYF	TGTGCCAGCAGCTTGCGACAGACAGATACGCAGTATTTT
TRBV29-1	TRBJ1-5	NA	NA	CSVGQNSNQPQHF	TGCAGCGTTGGACAGAATAGCAATCAGCCCCAGCATTTT
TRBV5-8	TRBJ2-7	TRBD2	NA	CASRPRTSGRNEQYF	TGTGCCAGCAGGCCTAGGACTAGCGGGAGGAACGAGCAGTACTTC
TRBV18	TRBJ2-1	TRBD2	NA	CASSPRTSGNSYNEQFF	TGTGCCAGCTCACCACGGACTAGCGGGAACTCCTACAATGAGCAGTTCTTC
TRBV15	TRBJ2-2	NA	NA	CATSRDQGWNTGELFF	TGTGCCACCAGCAGAGATCAGGGCTGGAACACCGGGGAGCTGTTTTTT
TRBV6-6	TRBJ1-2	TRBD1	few	CASIPDRVLYGYTF	TGTGCCAGCATACCTGACAGGGTACTCTATGGCTACACCTTC
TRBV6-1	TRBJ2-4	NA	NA	CASRALAKNIQYF	TGTGCCAGCAGGGCTTTAGCCAAAAACATTCAGTACTTC
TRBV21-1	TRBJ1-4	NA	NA	CASSTYDRARGEKLFF	TGTGCCAGCAGCACTTATGACAGGGCGCGCGGGGAAAAACTGTTTTTT
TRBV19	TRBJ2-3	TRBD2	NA	CASGVAGDPTDTQYF	TGTGCCAGTGGAGTAGCGGGGGACCCCACAGATACGCAGTATTTT
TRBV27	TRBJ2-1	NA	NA	CASSLRGRRDGRNEQFF	TGTGCCAGCAGTTTAAGGGGAAGGCGGGATGGGCGCAATGAGCAGTTCTTC
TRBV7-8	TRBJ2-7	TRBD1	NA	CASSLQATGGGYEQYF	TGTGCCAGCAGTCTCCAAGCCACAGGGGGCGGCTACGAGCAGTACTTC
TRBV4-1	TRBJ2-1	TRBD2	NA	CASSQSSSGLNYNEQFF	TGCGCCAGCAGCCAATCCTCTAGCGGGCTTAACTACAATGAGCAGTTCTTC
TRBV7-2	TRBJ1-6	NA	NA	CASMNDPGSPLHF	TGTGCCAGCATGAATGACCCGGGTTCACCCCTCCACTTT
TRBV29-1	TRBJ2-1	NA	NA	CSVARRLTYNEQFF	TGCAGCGTTGCAAGGCGGCTTACCTACAATGAGCAGTTCTTC
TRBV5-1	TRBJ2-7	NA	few	CASSLVVSYEQYF	TGCGCCAGCAGCTTGGTCGTGTCCTACGAGCAGTACTTC
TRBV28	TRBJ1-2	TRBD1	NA	CASSPTGGGYTF	TGTGCCAGCAGTCCGACAGGGGGCGGCTACACCTTC
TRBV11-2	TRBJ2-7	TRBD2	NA	CASRLARELEQYF	TGTGCCAGCCGACTAGCGAGAGAACTCGAGCAGTACTTC
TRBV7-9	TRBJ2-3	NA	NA	CASSFNPPPSGTQYF	TGTGCCAGCAGCTTCAACCCACCACCGTCCGGTACGCAGTATTTT
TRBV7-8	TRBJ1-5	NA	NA	CASSLETPDQPQHF	TGTGCCAGCAGCTTAGAGACACCCGATCAGCCCCAGCATTTT
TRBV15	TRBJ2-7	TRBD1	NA	CATSRGGGQGIYEQYF	TGTGCCACCAGCAGAGGAGGGGGACAGGGGATCTACGAGCAGTACTTC
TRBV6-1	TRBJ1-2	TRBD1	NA	CASRLTGGAYGYTF	TGTGCCAGCAGGCTCACAGGGGGCGCCTATGGCTACACCTTC
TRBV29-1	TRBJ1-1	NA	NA	CSVAGGKYAEAFF	TGCAGCGTTGCCGGGGGGAAGTACGCTGAAGCTTTCTTT
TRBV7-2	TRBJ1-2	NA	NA	CASSPRYGYTF	TGTGCCAGCAGCCCCCGCTATGGCTACACCTTC
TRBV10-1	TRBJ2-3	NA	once	CASSESAGSGTDTQYF	TGCGCCAGCAGTGAGTCGGCGGGGTCTGGTACGGATACGCAGTATTTT
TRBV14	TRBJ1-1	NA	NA	CASSPWGLEAFF	TGTGCCAGCAGCCCCTGGGGACTCGAAGCTTTCTTT
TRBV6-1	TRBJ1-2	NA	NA	CASSEATSYGYTF	TGTGCCAGCAGTGAAGCAACCAGTTATGGCTACACCTTC